This record looks at one T cell receptor beta chain sequence and its context. One entry per CDR3 protein, called by TCRdb with MiXCR from the RT-PCR reads. Here the sample spans about 680,000 distinct CDR3 sequences, approximately 15% being singletons. This CDR3 has 14 residues. The V and J ends lost 1 base and 3 bases respectively, with 10 bases between them. Germline lookup yields CDR1 LGHNA and CDR2 YNFKEQ. The sample was memory CD4+ T cells from blood. The chain carries TRBV4-2 and TRBJ2-7, with unresolved D. This sequence originates from a female donor in good health, serving as a healthy control. This CDR3 is CASSQVGPHYEQYF. Written as DNA, the CDR3 is TGTGCCAGCAGCCAAGTAGGGCCCCACTACGAGCAGTACTTC.